Listed below are T cell receptor beta chains from one sample, sequenced in a study of shared clonotypes between healthy human individuals. Profiling relied on immunoSEQ multiplex PCR, and the TCRdb table lists in-frame clones only, not all of them. The sample lists under 2,500,000 clones, around 95% seen once, with approximately 0.13% in the top ten. The sample consisted of naive CD4+ T cells sorted from blood. All receptors come from a man between 18 and 29 years old in good health. Each CDR3 is given with its conserved first and last residue. D genes are given only for firm matches.

TRBV14,TRBJ2-7,NA,TGTGCCAGCAGCCAAGGACTGATCCGATCCTACGAGCAGTACTTC,CASSQGLIRSYEQYF
TRBV7-2,TRBJ1-4,NA,TGTGCCAGCAGCTTGGGGGGTGAAAAACTGTTTTTT,CASSLGGEKLFF
TRBV6-1,TRBJ1-4,TRBD1,TGTGCCAGCAGTGCCGAACAGGGGGCAGTGAAACTGTTTTTT,CASSAEQGAVKLFF
TRBV6-6,TRBJ2-3,NA,TGTGCCAGCACCAACATAGCCGGCACAGATACGCAGTATTTT,CASTNIAGTDTQYF
TRBV6-5,TRBJ1-6,TRBD1,TGTGCCAGCAGATCAGGGGGCGCTTATAATTCACCCCTCCACTTT,CASRSGGAYNSPLHF
TRBV7-8,TRBJ1-2,TRBD1,TGTGCCAGCAGCCCAGTCGGGGACAGGGGACGTTCCAATGGCTACACCTTC,CASSPVGDRGRSNGYTF
TRBV6-1,TRBJ2-7,TRBD2,TGTGCCAGCACGACTAGCGGGGTCTCCTACGAGCAGTACTTC,CASTTSGVSYEQYF
TRBV29-1,TRBJ1-1,NA,TGCAGCGGGGCCCCTGGGGGGAACACTGAAGCTTTCTTT,CSGAPGGNTEAFF
TRBV5-1,TRBJ2-1,TRBD2,TGCGCCAGCAGCGCCGAGGGGGCGGGAGGGCCACGAGGAGATGAGCAGTTCTTC,CASSAEGAGGPRGDEQFF
TRBV10-2,TRBJ2-2,TRBD1,TGCGCCAGCAGTGAGCCGACAGGGCAACTGTTTTTT,CASSEPTGQLFF